Below are 9 T cell receptor beta chains sequenced from a single sample in a study of blood T cell dynamics during melanoma immunotherapy. Time point of the sample: pre-treatment baseline. The repertoire was sequenced with immunoSEQ multiplex PCR; TCRdb's copy has only in-frame clones and lacks some. The sample has some 15,000 clones, more than 85% seen once; the top ten hold less than 2%. Sequenced material: blood, taken from a patient treated with checkpoint blockade. These receptors came from a human donor with melanoma.

V and J are TRBV5-1 and TRBJ2-7, with D unclear. The CDR3 is 13 amino acids. Germline V gene lookup returns CDR1 SGHRS and CDR2 YFSETQ. Trimming removed 0 bases at V and 5 bases at J, with 9 bases between. The CDR3 loop is CASSLVTVDEQYF. DNA of the CDR3: TGCGCCAGCAGCTTGGTCACAGTCGACGAGCAGTACTTC.

This clone appeared a single time. V is TRBV6-5 and J is TRBJ2-7, with TRBD1 matching over 8 bases. Germline-derived CDR1 and CDR2 are MNHEY and SVGAGI. V trimming: 6 bases; J trimming: 1 base; junction bases outside the gene matches: 8. CDR3 length: 15 amino acids. The CDR3: CASRPDRVGSYEQYF. CDR3 nucleotide sequence: TGTGCCAGCAGGCCGGACAGGGTGGGTTCCTACGAGCAGTACTTC.

The gene calls are TRBV5-6 and TRBJ1-2, with 12 positions matching TRBD1. J was trimmed by 6 bases and V by 1 base; bases with no gene match: 10. The germline V gene has CDR1 SGHDT and CDR2 YYEEEE. The CDR3 spans 17 residues. CDR3 amino acids: CASSLYGTGGLSHGYTF. The CDR3 DNA reads as TGTGCCAGCAGCTTGTACGGGACAGGGGGCCTCTCGCATGGCTACACCTTC. The full variable domain, completed using reference TRBV5-6 and TRBJ1-2, is DAGVTQSPTHLIKTRGQQVTLRCSPKSGHDTVSWYQQALGQGPQFIFQYYEEEERQRGNFPDRFSGHQFPNYSSELNVNALLLGDSALYLCASSLYGTGGLSHGYTFGSGTRLTVV.

The V and J genes are TRBV6-5 and TRBJ2-5; no clear D gene. The CDR3 covers 11 residues. The germline V and J ends were trimmed by 2 bases and 5 bases, with 3 bases remaining between them. The germline gives CDR1 MNHEY, CDR2 SVGAGI. The CDR3 loop is CASSYGETQYF. DNA of the CDR3: TGTGCCAGCAGTTACGGGGAGACCCAGTACTTC.

The chain uses TRBV21-1 and TRBJ1-5. TRBV21-1 is termed a pseudogene. The CDR3 length is 12 residues. The DNA of the CDR3 is TGTCCCACAAGGGGAGGCAATCAGCCCCAGCATTTT. Protein product: CPTRGGNQPQHF.

The rearrangement uses TRBV7-2 and TRBJ1-1, with TRBD1 identical over 7 bases. The J segment lost 1 base and the V segment lost 4 bases, leaving 12 bases of the junction unmatched. This CDR3 contains 17 residues. CDR1 and CDR2 (germline): SGHTA, FQGNSA. This CDR3 reads CASSSPSLTGWNTEAFF. The CDR3 DNA sequence: TGTGCCAGCAGCTCTCCCAGCCTGACAGGGTGGAACACTGAAGCTTTCTTT. Drawing the rest from reference TRBV7-2 and TRBJ1-1, the complete variable domain is GAGVSQSPSNKVTEKGKDVELRCDPISGHTALYWYRQSLGQGLEFLIYFQGNSAPDKSGLPSDRFSAERTGGSVSTLTIQRTQQEDSAVYLCASSSPSLTGWNTEAFFGQGTRLTVV.

This clone appeared a few times. The chain uses TRBV19 and TRBJ1-3, with D possibly TRBD1 on 5 matching bases. CDR3 size: 13 residues. In germline, CDR1 is LNHDA, CDR2 SQIVND (reference sequence). The V gene lost 7 bases and the J gene lost 4 bases, with 11 bases spanning the gap. CDR3 in amino acids: CASTQADGNTIYF. The CDR3 DNA reads TGTGCCAGTACACAGGCAGACGGAAACACCATATATTTT.

This chain joins TRBV15 and TRBJ1-5; D perhaps matches TRBD1 (5 bases). V was shortened by 3 bases and J by 2 bases, with 5 bases between the two germline ends. Looked up from germline, CDR1 is LNHNV and CDR2 is YYDKDF (reference sequence). This CDR3 comprises 13 residues. CDR3: CATSRTGNQPQHF. In nucleotides, the CDR3 is TGTGCCACCAGCAGGACAGGCAATCAGCCCCAGCATTTT.

The CDR3 nucleotides read TGTGCCAGCAGCCAAGCCGGGACCAACACCGGGGAGCTGTTTTTT. Amino acids: CASSQAGTNTGELFF. The V call is TRBV9, the J call TRBJ2-2, with D perhaps being TRBD1 or TRBD2 (5 bases each). There are 15 residues in the CDR3. Germline CDR1 is SGDLS and CDR2 is YYNGEE. The germline V and J ends were trimmed by 4 bases and 2 bases, with 12 bases remaining between them.